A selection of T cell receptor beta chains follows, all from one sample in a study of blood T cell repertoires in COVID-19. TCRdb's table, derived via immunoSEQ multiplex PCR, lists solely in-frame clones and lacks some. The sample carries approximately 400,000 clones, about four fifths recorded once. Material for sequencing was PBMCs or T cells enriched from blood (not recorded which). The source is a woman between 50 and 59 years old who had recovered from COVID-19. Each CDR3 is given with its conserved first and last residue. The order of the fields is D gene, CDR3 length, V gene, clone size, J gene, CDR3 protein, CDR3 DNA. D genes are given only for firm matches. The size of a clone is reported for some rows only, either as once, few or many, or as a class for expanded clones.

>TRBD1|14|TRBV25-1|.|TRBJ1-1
CASRGPGQGVEAFF
TGTGCCAGCAGGGGACCGGGACAGGGGGTGGAAGCTTTCTTT
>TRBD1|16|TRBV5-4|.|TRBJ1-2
CASSGGTANFNYGYTF
TGTGCCAGCAGCGGGGGGACAGCGAACTTTAACTATGGCTACACCTTC
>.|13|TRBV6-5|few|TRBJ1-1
CASSFISGAGTFF
TGTGCCAGCAGTTTTATATCAGGGGCTGGGACTTTCTTT
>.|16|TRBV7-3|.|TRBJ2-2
CASSPSSRSNTGELFF
TGTGCCAGCAGCCCCTCTAGCAGATCGAACACCGGGGAGCTGTTTTTT
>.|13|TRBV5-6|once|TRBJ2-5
CASSLSGVETQYF
TGTGCCAGCAGCTTGTCGGGGGTGGAGACCCAGTACTTC
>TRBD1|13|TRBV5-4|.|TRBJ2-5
CASSKGQAETQYF
TGTGCCAGCAGCAAAGGACAGGCGGAGACCCAGTACTTC
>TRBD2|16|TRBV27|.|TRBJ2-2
CASSLYPSGGTGELFF
TGTGCCAGCAGTTTATACCCTAGCGGAGGGACCGGGGAGCTGTTTTTT
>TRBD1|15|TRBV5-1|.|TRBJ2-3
CASSFQGGRGDTQYF
TGCGCCAGCAGCTTCCAAGGGGGCAGGGGAGATACGCAGTATTTT
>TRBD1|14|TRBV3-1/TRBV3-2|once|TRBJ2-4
CASSPGQGRNIQYF
TGTGCCAGCAGCCCGGGACAGGGGCGGAACATTCAGTACTTC
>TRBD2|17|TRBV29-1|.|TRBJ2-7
CSVTHIRSGRAYFEQYF
TGCAGCGTTACCCATATCCGAAGCGGGAGGGCCTATTTCGAGCAGTACTTC
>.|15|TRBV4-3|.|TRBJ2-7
CASSPGTDRSYEQYF
TGCGCCAGCAGCCCAGGGACTGACCGCTCCTACGAGCAGTACTTC
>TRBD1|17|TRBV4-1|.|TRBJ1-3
CASSPLLRQGGGNTIYF
TGCGCCAGCAGCCCTCTTCTCCGACAGGGCGGGGGAAACACCATATATTTT
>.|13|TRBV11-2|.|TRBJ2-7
CASSLAQEYRQYF
TGTGCCAGCAGCTTAGCACAGGAATATCGGCAGTACTTC
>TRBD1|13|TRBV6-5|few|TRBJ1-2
CASSYDRGGGYTF
TGTGCCAGCAGTTATGACAGGGGCGGCGGCTACACCTTC
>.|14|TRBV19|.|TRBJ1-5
CAFWRDGSNQPQHF
TGTGCCTTTTGGCGGGACGGTAGCAATCAGCCCCAGCATTTT
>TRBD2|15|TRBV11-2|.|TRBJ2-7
CASSLGGLANYEQYF
TGTGCCAGCAGCTTAGGTGGACTAGCGAACTACGAGCAGTACTTC
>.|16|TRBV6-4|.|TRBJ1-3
CASPSRIGFRGNTIYF
TGTGCCAGCCCCTCCCGGATTGGCTTCAGGGGAAACACCATATATTTT
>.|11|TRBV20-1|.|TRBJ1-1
CSAQENTEAFF
TGCAGTGCTCAGGAGAACACTGAAGCTTTCTTT
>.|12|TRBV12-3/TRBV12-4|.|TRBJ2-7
CASSPTLYEQYF
TGTGCCAGCAGTCCTACTCTGTACGAGCAGTACTTC
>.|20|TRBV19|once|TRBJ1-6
CASSITAAESTSSYNSPLHF
TGTGCCAGTAGTATAACGGCAGCCGAGAGCACTAGCTCCTATAATTCACCCCTCCACTTT
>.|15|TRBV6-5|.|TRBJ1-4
CASSYSRYRDEKLFF
TGTGCCAGCAGTTACTCGCGTTACAGGGACGAAAAACTGTTTTTT
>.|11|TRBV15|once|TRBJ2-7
CATRGALGQYF
TGTGCCACCCGGGGGGCCCTGGGGCAGTACTTC
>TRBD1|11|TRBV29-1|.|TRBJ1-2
CSVVTGLGYTF
TGCAGCGTTGTGACAGGGCTTGGCTACACCTTC
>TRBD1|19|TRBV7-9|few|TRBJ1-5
CASSFSIGQGKRSNQPQHF
TGTGCCAGCAGCTTCTCGATTGGACAGGGAAAGAGGAGCAATCAGCCCCAGCATTTT
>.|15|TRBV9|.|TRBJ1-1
CASSVGGGMNTEAFF
TGTGCCAGCAGCGTAGGCGGAGGTATGAACACTGAAGCTTTCTTT
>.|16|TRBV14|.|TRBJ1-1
CASSQDPGVGNTEAFF
TGTGCCAGCAGCCAAGATCCCGGGGTCGGGAACACTGAAGCTTTCTTT
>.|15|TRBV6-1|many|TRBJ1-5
CASSEAGHNNQPQHF
TGTGCCAGCAGTGAAGCCGGACACAACAATCAGCCCCAGCATTTT
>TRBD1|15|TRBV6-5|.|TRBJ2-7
CASTVGQGASYEQYF
TGTGCCAGCACCGTAGGACAGGGGGCGTCCTACGAGCAGTACTTC
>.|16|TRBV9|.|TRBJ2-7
CASSAGLTESSYEQYF
TGTGCCAGCAGCGCCGGACTGACCGAAAGCTCCTACGAGCAGTACTTC
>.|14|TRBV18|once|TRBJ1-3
CASSPGGSGNTIYF
TGTGCCAGCTCACCGGGGGGCTCTGGAAACACCATATATTTT
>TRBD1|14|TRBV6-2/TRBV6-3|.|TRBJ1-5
CASSYTGGHQPQHF
TGTGCCAGCAGTTATACAGGGGGCCATCAGCCCCAGCATTTT
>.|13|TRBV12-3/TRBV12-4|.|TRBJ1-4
CASSFLQGEKLFF
TGTGCCAGCAGTTTTTTACAGGGTGAAAAACTGTTTTTT
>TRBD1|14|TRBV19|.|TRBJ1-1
CASKAGTGTREAFF
TGTGCCAGTAAGGCCGGGACAGGGACCCGGGAAGCTTTCTTT
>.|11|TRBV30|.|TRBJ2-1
CAWSPGTEQFF
TGTGCCTGGAGTCCGGGAACAGAGCAGTTCTTC
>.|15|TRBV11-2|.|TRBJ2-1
CASSLELASYNEQFF
TGTGCCAGCAGCTTAGAACTAGCTTCCTACAATGAGCAGTTCTTC
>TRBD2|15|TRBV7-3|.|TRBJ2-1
CASSVLAAAYDEQFF
TGTGCCAGCAGCGTACTAGCGGCTGCCTACGATGAGCAGTTCTTC
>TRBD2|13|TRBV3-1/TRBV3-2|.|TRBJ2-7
CASTSGGAPEQYF
TGTGCCAGCACCTCGGGGGGGGCTCCCGAGCAGTACTTC
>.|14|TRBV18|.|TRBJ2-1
CASSRDGFYNEQFF
TGTGCCAGCTCCCGGGATGGATTCTACAATGAGCAGTTCTTC
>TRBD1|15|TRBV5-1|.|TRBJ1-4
CASSVPTGGTGKLFF
TGCGCCAGCAGCGTACCGACAGGGGGTACGGGAAAACTGTTTTTT
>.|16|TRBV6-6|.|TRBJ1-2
CASSYSRGASGYGYTF
TGTGCCAGCAGTTACTCAAGGGGCGCTTCGGGTTATGGCTACACCTTC
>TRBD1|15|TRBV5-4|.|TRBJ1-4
CASSQRTGLREKLFF
TGTGCCAGCAGTCAACGGACAGGTTTGAGGGAAAAACTGTTTTTT
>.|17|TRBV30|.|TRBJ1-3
CAWSLRSLGVAGNTIYF
TGTGCCTGGAGTCTTCGTTCATTAGGAGTCGCTGGAAACACCATATATTTT
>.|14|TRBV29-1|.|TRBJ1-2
CSVGVAGRPMGYTF
TGCAGCGTTGGGGTCGCAGGGAGGCCGATGGGCTACACCTTC
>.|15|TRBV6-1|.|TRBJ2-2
CASSRDTPNTGELFF
TGTGCCAGCAGTCGGGACACCCCGAACACCGGGGAGCTGTTTTTT
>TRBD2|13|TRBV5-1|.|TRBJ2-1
CASSSGTNNEQFF
TGCGCCAGCAGCTCCGGGACTAACAATGAGCAGTTCTTC
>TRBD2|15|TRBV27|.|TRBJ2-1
CASRGGGSSYNEQFF
TGTGCCAGCAGAGGCGGGGGGAGCTCCTACAATGAGCAGTTCTTC
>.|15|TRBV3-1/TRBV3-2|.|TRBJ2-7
CASSPRDSHLYEQYF
TGTGCCAGCAGCCCGAGGGACTCGCACCTCTACGAGCAGTACTTC
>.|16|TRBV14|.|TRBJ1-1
CASSPTGGARGTEAFF
TGTGCCAGCAGCCCTACCGGAGGGGCGCGGGGCACTGAAGCTTTCTTT
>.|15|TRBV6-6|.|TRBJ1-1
CASSKERTVNTEAFF
TGTGCCAGCAGCAAAGAACGGACAGTGAACACTGAAGCTTTCTTT
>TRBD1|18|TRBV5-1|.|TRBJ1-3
CASSSTPGQGSSGNTIYF
TGCGCCAGCAGCTCAACCCCGGGACAGGGATCATCGGGAAACACCATATATTTT
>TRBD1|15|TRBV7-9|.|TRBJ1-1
CASTNRGRTNTEAFF
TGTGCCAGCACAAACAGGGGTCGAACGAACACTGAAGCTTTCTTT
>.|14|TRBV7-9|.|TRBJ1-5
CASSLGGIVQPQHF
TGTGCCAGCAGCTTGGGCGGGATTGTACAGCCCCAGCATTTT